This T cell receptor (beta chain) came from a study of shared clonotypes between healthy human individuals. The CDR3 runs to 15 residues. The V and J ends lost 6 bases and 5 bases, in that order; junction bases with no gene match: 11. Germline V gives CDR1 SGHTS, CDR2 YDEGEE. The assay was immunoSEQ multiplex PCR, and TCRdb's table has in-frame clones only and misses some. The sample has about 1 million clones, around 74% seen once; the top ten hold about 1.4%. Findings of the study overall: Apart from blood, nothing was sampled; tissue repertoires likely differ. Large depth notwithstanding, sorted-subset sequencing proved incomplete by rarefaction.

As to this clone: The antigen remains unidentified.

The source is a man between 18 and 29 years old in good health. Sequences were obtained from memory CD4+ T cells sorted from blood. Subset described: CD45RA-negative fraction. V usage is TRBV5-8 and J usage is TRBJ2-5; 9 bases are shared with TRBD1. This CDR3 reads CASITGTGMTETQYF. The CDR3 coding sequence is TGTGCCAGCATAACCGGGACAGGGATGACGGAGACCCAGTACTTC.